This passage covers 26 T cell receptor beta chains from one sample sequenced in a study of spatial heterogeneity in lung cancer. Time point here: blood at routine non-recurrence follow-up after resection. TCRdb itself ran the 5' RACE reads through MiXCR, one entry per CDR3 protein. This table holds 49,000 or so distinct CDR3 sequences, about 12% found once. The sample consisted of PBMCs, taken at follow-up. These receptors were collected from a male donor with early-stage non-small cell lung cancer.

In nucleotides, the CDR3 is TGTGCCAGTACCCAAAAGGGGTTCCGGGTGTGGCCCCAGCATTTT. This encodes CASTQKGFRVWPQHF. The chain employs TRBV19 and TRBJ1-5; possible D gene TRBD1, 5 bases. Trimming took off 7 bases at V and 9 bases at J, with 22 bases between the two ends. CDR1 LNHDA and CDR2 SQIVND come from the germline V gene (reference sequence). The CDR3 is 15 residues long.

This clonotype was observed at least ten times. The V call is TRBV28, the J call TRBJ2-5; weak D call: TRBD1 (6 bases). The CDR3 runs 14 residues. V was cut by 7 bases and J by 2 bases, with 14 bases left in between. Germline CDR1 is MDHEN and CDR2 is SYDVKM. In DNA, the CDR3 is TGTGCCAGCACCTCACCGGACAGACAAGAGACCCAGTACTTC. As protein: CASTSPDRQETQYF.

The V gene is TRBV5-4, the J gene TRBJ1-1, with D possibly being TRBD1 (5 bases). Trimming stripped 4 bases from V and 1 base from J, with 11 bases between. The germline CDR1 and CDR2 sequences are SGHNT and YYREEE (reference sequence). The CDR3 has 14 residues. CDR3 nucleotides: TGTGCCAGCAGCGGGTTGCAGGGGAACACTGAAGCTTTCTTT. Amino acid sequence: CASSGLQGNTEAFF.

This clonotype was observed at least ten times. The chain couples TRBV28 to TRBJ2-1; D possibly corresponds to TRBD2 (5 bases). Trimming shortened V by 5 bases and J by 5 bases, and 16 bases separated the two germline ends. This CDR3 is 15 amino acids long. Germline CDR1 MDHEN, CDR2 SYDVKM. For the CDR3, the DNA is TGTGCCAGCAGTCCCCCGGCCACGCGGGACAATGAGCAGTTCTTC. The encoded protein is CASSPPATRDNEQFF. The full variable domain, in which reference TRBV28 and TRBJ2-1 provide the parts outside the CDR3, is DVKVTQSSRYLVKRTGEKVFLECVQDMDHENMFWYRQDPGLGLRLIYFSYDVKMKEKGDIPEGYSVSREKKERFSLILESASTNQTSMYLCASSPPATRDNEQFFGPGTRLTVL.

The chain links TRBV29-1 to TRBJ1-2; 7 bases agree with TRBD1. Germline CDR1 is SQVTM and CDR2 is ANQGSEA. The J segment lost 3 bases and the V segment lost 7 bases, leaving 14 bases of the junction unmatched. The CDR3 is made up of 15 amino acids. CDR3 nucleotides: TGCAGCGCTGGGACCCGACAGGGCGGTGACTATGGCTACACCTTC. Residues: CSAGTRQGGDYGYTF.

At least ten counts were recorded for this clonotype. The genes are TRBV9 and TRBJ2-2, with TRBD2 identical over 9 bases. Germline values: CDR1 SGDLS, CDR2 YYNGEE. The CDR3 runs to 15 residues. J lost 6 bases, V lost 3 bases, and 6 bases had no gene match. The CDR3 loop is CASSARSSGAGELFF. CDR3 nucleotide sequence: TGTGCCAGCAGCGCTCGTTCTAGCGGGGCCGGGGAGCTGTTTTTT.

The chain couples TRBV7-9 to TRBJ2-7; D remains ambiguous. The germline V gene encodes CDR1 SEHNR and CDR2 FQNEAQ (reference sequence). Deletions cut 3 bases from V and 5 bases from J, with 8 bases between. The length of the CDR3 is 12 residues. The CDR3 sequence is CASSFRADEQYF. The CDR3, as DNA: TGTGCCAGCAGCTTTAGGGCGGACGAGCAGTACTTC.

To note about this clonotype: A much more abundant neighbour one base away suggests this may be a read error. The chain links TRBV27 to TRBJ1-1; D is possibly TRBD1 (6 bases). Germline lookup yields CDR1 MNHEY and CDR2 SMNVEV (reference sequence). The CDR3 covers 15 residues. The CDR3 loop is CASSTTGRARTEASF. CDR3 nucleotide sequence: TGTGCCAGCAGTACGACAGGCAGGGCGCGGACTGAAGCTTCCTTT.

This clonotype appeared a few times. The chain has TRBV6-5 and TRBJ2-5; 8 bases are a match to TRBD2. The V segment lost 6 bases and the J segment 5 bases; nucleotides outside the gene matches: 11. The CDR3 spans 15 residues. Germline CDR1 and CDR2: MNHEY and SVGAGI. The CDR3 nucleotides are TGTGCCAGCAGGGGACAAGCGGGGGTTTGGGAGACCCAGTACTTC. It yields the protein CASRGQAGVWETQYF.

This clonotype was observed at least ten times. The chain carries TRBV3-1 and TRBJ2-7; 7 bases match TRBD1. This CDR3 has 14 amino acids. The germline V gene has CDR1 LGHDT and CDR2 YNNKEL (reference sequence). V gave up 1 base and J gave up 13 bases; unmatched junction bases: 13. The CDR3 sequence: CASSQVGTADLPYF. CDR3 coding DNA: TGTGCCAGCAGCCAAGTGGGGACAGCGGACTTACCTTACTTC.

The table lists this clonotype with many counts. The CDR3 sequence: CASRWTGGDYGYTF. The CDR3 nucleotides are TGTGCCAGCAGATGGACAGGGGGCGACTATGGCTACACCTTC. The gene calls are TRBV3-1 and TRBJ1-2; 11 bases agree with TRBD1. Germline assignment: CDR1 LGHDT and CDR2 YNNKEL (reference sequence). The CDR3 is made up of 14 amino acids. After removal of 6 bases from V and 3 bases from J, the junction contained 3 bases not matched to a gene.

This clonotype was observed many times. This chain connects TRBV20-1 to TRBJ1-3; no clear D gene. The V end lost 0 bases, the J end lost 1 base, and 10 bases lay between the germline ends. The CDR3 runs to 15 residues. Germline assignment: CDR1 DFQATT and CDR2 SNEGSKA (reference sequence). The CDR3 bases are TGCAGTGCTAGAGATGCACACCAATCTGGAAACACCATATATTTT. This encodes CSARDAHQSGNTIYF.

The J gene is TRBJ2-5, the V gene TRBV2, with D possibly matching TRBD2 (5 bases). The germline CDR1 and CDR2 sequences are SNHLY and FYNNEI. The CDR3 spans 13 residues. Trimming stripped 6 bases from V and 5 bases from J, with 13 bases between. The CDR3 nucleotides read TGTGCCAGCAGCCGCGACTACACGGAGACCCAGTACTTC. Its translation: CASSRDYTETQYF.

Only a few counts were recorded for this clonotype. The chain recombines TRBV20-1 with TRBJ1-1; D might be TRBD1 (5 bases). The length of the CDR3 is 14 residues. Germline lookup yields CDR1 DFQATT and CDR2 SNEGSKA (reference sequence). The V end lost 1 base, the J end lost 1 base, and 10 bases lay between the germline ends. The CDR3 region is CSARVGVGNTEAFF. The CDR3 DNA follows: TGCAGTGCTAGAGTGGGGGTTGGGAACACTGAAGCTTTCTTT.

The chain couples TRBV7-9 to TRBJ1-3, with no clear D. Germline CDR1 reads SEHNR; CDR2 reads FQNEAQ (reference sequence). The CDR3 consists of 15 residues. V gave up 0 bases and J gave up 0 bases, with 6 bases separating them. CDR3 loop: CASSLARNSGNTIYF. The CDR3 nucleotides are TGTGCCAGCAGCTTAGCCAGAAACTCTGGAAACACCATATATTTT.

This clonotype was counted many times. V gene TRBV11-3 combines with J gene TRBJ2-2; D call uncertain. V lost 4 bases and J lost 0, with 12 bases in between. The CDR3 contains 16 residues. The germline V gene encodes CDR1 SGHNT and CDR2 YENEEA. CDR3 DNA: TGTGCCAGCAGCTCACAACCGGGCTCGAACACCGGGGAGCTGTTTTTT. The encoded protein is CASSSQPGSNTGELFF.

This clonotype was counted many times. The gene calls are TRBV7-3 and TRBJ2-5; 7 bases agree with TRBD2. CDR3 size: 16 residues. The germline gives CDR1 SGHTA, CDR2 FQGTGA. The ends lost 8 bases at V and 1 base at J; junction bases unmatched: 13. The CDR3 loop reads CASPPRASGLQETQYF. DNA of the CDR3: TGTGCCAGCCCCCCCAGGGCTAGCGGACTCCAAGAGACCCAGTACTTC. Complete variable domain (other parts from reference TRBV7-3 and TRBJ2-5): GAGVSQTPSNKVTEKGKYVELRCDPISGHTALYWYRQSLGQGPEFLIYFQGTGAADDSGLPNDRFFAVRPEGSVSTLKIQRTERGDSAVYLCASPPRASGLQETQYFGPGTRLLVL.

There are many counts of this clonotype. The chain uses TRBV20-1 and TRBJ1-2; D is unresolved. V lost 5 bases and J 12 bases, leaving 10 bases between the germline ends. CDR1 is DFQATT, CDR2 SNEGSKA, per germline (reference sequence). This CDR3 is built from 9 residues. The CDR3 reads CSASRADTF. The CDR3 DNA follows: TGCAGTGCTTCTAGGGCGGACACCTTC.

This clonotype was recorded many times. The chain carries TRBV25-1 and TRBJ1-2; no clear D. The CDR3 contains 11 residues. Trimming cost V 6 bases and J 6 bases, with 8 bases left between them. Per germline, CDR1 MGHDK and CDR2 SYGVNS. The DNA for the CDR3 is TGTGCCAGCAGCTCAGGAAATGGCTACACCTTC. It yields the protein CASSSGNGYTF.

The chain couples TRBV20-1 to TRBJ2-7; D possibly corresponds to TRBD1 (7 bases). CDR1 and CDR2 (germline): DFQATT, SNEGSKA (reference sequence). V lost 5 bases and J lost 6, with 23 bases in between. The CDR3 runs 15 residues. This CDR3 reads CSAFRGAPSRGEQYF. The CDR3 DNA reads TGCAGTGCTTTCAGGGGGGCTCCCTCTCGAGGCGAGCAGTACTTC.

This clonotype was seen at least ten times. The gene calls are TRBV7-2 and TRBJ1-5; no clear D gene. Between the trimmed V and J ends, which lost 5 bases and 0 bases, there was a span of 5 bases. The CDR3 consists of 13 residues. Germline V gene sequence: CDR1 SGHTA, CDR2 FQGNSA. CDR3 region: CASSTGSNQPQHF. The DNA for the CDR3 is TGTGCCAGCAGCACTGGTAGCAATCAGCCCCAGCATTTT.

The chain has TRBV6-4 and TRBJ1-6; D remains unclear. V was pared by 6 bases and J by 7 bases, with 10 bases between. The CDR3 has 13 residues. CDR1 and CDR2 from the germline V gene are MRHNA and SNTAGT. The CDR3 loop reads CASSGKSNSPLHF. CDR3 DNA sequence: TGTGCCAGCAGCGGAAAGTCGAATTCACCCCTCCACTTT.

The chain uses TRBV6-1 and TRBJ1-1; no firm D call. Germline CDR1 MNHNS, CDR2 SASEGT. Trimming pared 3 bases from V and 1 base from J, leaving 9 bases between. This CDR3 contains 14 residues. CDR3 in DNA: TGTGCCAGCAGTGACCCGACAAGGAACACTGAAGCTTTCTTT. The encoded protein is CASSDPTRNTEAFF.

This clonotype was seen a few times. This rearrangement joins TRBV7-2 to TRBJ2-7; D is possibly TRBD1 (5 bases). The V and J ends lost 7 bases and 1 base respectively, with 11 bases between them. This CDR3 is 13 amino acids long. Germline values: CDR1 SGHTA, CDR2 FQGNSA. CDR3 residues: CASTRDRSYEQYF. The CDR3 DNA sequence: TGTGCCAGCACCCGAGACAGATCCTACGAGCAGTACTTC.

The sample holds many counts of this clonotype. V gene TRBV11-2 combines with J gene TRBJ2-7; D is uncertain. Per the germline V gene, CDR1 is SGHAT and CDR2 is FQNNGV. V was trimmed by 1 base and J by 2 bases, leaving 9 bases between them. The CDR3 covers 14 residues. The DNA of the CDR3 is TGTGCCAGCAGCTTAGGTCGCCTGACCTACGAGCAGTACTTC. Translation gives CASSLGRLTYEQYF.

This clonotype came up many times. The J gene is TRBJ2-7, the V gene TRBV4-3, with D unclear. CDR1 is LGHNA and CDR2 is YSLEER in the germline V gene. The CDR3 length is 19 residues. Trimming pared 3 bases from V and 3 bases from J, leaving 27 bases between. The CDR3 DNA reads TGCGCCAGCAGCCAGAATCTTCAAAGCAAGAATCGGGCAGGCTACGAGCAGTACTTC. The encoded protein is CASSQNLQSKNRAGYEQYF.